These 22 T cell receptor beta chains came from one sample sequenced in a study of T-cell reconstitution after alpha-beta-depleted transplantation in children (dated by TCRdb to 2016 to 2018). Library prep was done by PCR. The reads were generated on an Illumina HiSeq 2500. To normalize quantification of the TCRbeta repertoire, the TCR libraries were built with molecular barcoding that relied on unique molecular identifiers. TCRdb reran the public reads through fastp at Q25 and MiXCR, keeping productive beta chains. Entries that share a CDR3 protein sequence are merged under the most common genes and DNA. This sample gives about 540,000 distinct CDR3 sequences in total; 15% to 20% of them show up just once. Jointly, the top ten make up more than 2.5% of the sample. The material sequenced was PBMCs from the stem cell graft donor, taken from the stem cell graft. All receptors come from a human donor who donated a stem cell graft to a child with acute lymphoblastic leukemia.

V gene TRBV27 combines with J gene TRBJ2-7; 7 bases are a match to TRBD1. V trimming: 5 bases; J trimming: 2 bases; junction bases outside the gene matches: 6. CDR1 and CDR2 (germline): MNHEY, SMNVEV (reference sequence). CDR3 length: 14 residues. The CDR3 region is CASSAWDSPYEQYF. The CDR3 DNA follows: TGTGCCAGCAGTGCCTGGGACAGTCCCTACGAGCAGTACTTC.

This rearrangement joins TRBV7-6 to TRBJ2-1; D remains ambiguous. V dropped 4 bases and J dropped 5 bases, with 9 bases sitting between them. CDR1 and CDR2 from the germline V gene are SGHVS and FNYEAQ. The CDR3 is 13 amino acids. The CDR3 DNA reads as TGTGCCAGCAGCTCTCGGGCCGACAATGAGCAGTTCTTC. Protein sequence: CASSSRADNEQFF.

The V call is TRBV18, the J call TRBJ2-6; TRBD2 might be the D (5 bases). Trimming cost V 1 base and J 2 bases, with 12 bases left between them. The CDR3 spans 17 residues. Looked up from germline, CDR1 is KGHSH and CDR2 is LQKENI. The CDR3 DNA is TGTGCCAGCTCACCACGAGAGGGATCGGCTGGGGCCAACGTCCTGACTTTC. Residues: CASSPREGSAGANVLTF.

Only a few counts were recorded for this clonotype. This rearrangement joins TRBV12-3 or TRBV12-4 to TRBJ2-7, with D unresolved. The CDR3 has 13 amino acids. The ends were cut back, 6 bases at V and 1 base at J, with 10 bases in the middle. The CDR3 here is CASSFTLSYEQYF. The CDR3 nucleotides are TGTGCCAGCAGCTTTACACTTTCCTACGAGCAGTACTTC.

This clonotype has at least ten counts. This sequence joins TRBV7-9 and TRBJ2-1, with D unresolved. This CDR3 has 10 amino acids. V was cut by 4 bases and J by 6 bases, with 1 base left in between. CDR1 and CDR2 from the germline V gene are SEHNR and FQNEAQ (reference sequence). CDR3 nucleotide sequence: TGTGCCAGCAGCTCCAATGAGCAGTTCTTC. Translation gives CASSSNEQFF. Based on the CDR3 plus reference TRBV7-9 and TRBJ2-1, the full variable domain is DTGVSQNPRHKITKRGQNVTFRCDPISEHNRLYWYRQTLGQGPEFLTYFQNEAQLEKSRLLSDRFSAERPKGSFSTLEIQRTEQGDSAMYLCASSSNEQFFGPGTRLTVL.

J is TRBJ2-6 and V is TRBV2; D tentatively reads TRBD1 or TRBD2 (5 bases each). The CDR3 has 15 amino acids. Looked up from germline, CDR1 is SNHLY and CDR2 is FYNNEI. Trimming cost V 5 bases and J 1 base, with 9 bases left between them. The CDR3 loop is CASSRDGSGANVLTF. As DNA, the CDR3 is TGTGCCAGCAGTCGGGACGGATCTGGGGCCAACGTCCTGACTTTC.

V and J are TRBV4-1 and TRBJ2-3; 9 bases agree with TRBD2. The CDR3 loop spans 16 amino acids. V trimming: 3 bases; J trimming: 1 base; junction bases outside the gene matches: 5. CDR1 and CDR2 from the germline V gene are MGHRA and YSYEKL. CDR3: CASSHIAGEGTDTQYF. In nucleotides, the CDR3 is TGCGCCAGCAGCCATATAGCGGGAGAGGGCACAGATACGCAGTATTTT.

This clonotype has a single count. The chain couples TRBV20-1 to TRBJ2-1; the D gene is possibly TRBD2 (5 bases). Trimming took off 5 bases at V and 9 bases at J, with 14 bases between the two ends. The CDR3 sequence is 12 residues long. Germline-derived CDR1 and CDR2 are DFQATT and SNEGSKA (reference sequence). The CDR3 loop is CSASKTRGEQFF. The CDR3 nucleotides read TGCAGTGCTTCGAAGACCCGGGGTGAGCAGTTCTTC.

The chain employs TRBV20-1 and TRBJ1-1, with 9 nucleotides matching TRBD1. The germline gives CDR1 DFQATT, CDR2 SNEGSKA (reference sequence). The CDR3 runs 15 residues. Losses at the gene ends were 8 bases for V and 3 bases for J; bases not matched to a gene: 13. CDR3 residues: CSPNLQGAGDTEAFF. The CDR3 bases are TGCAGTCCCAACCTACAGGGGGCAGGAGACACTGAAGCTTTCTTT.

This clonotype has only a few counts. The gene calls are TRBV20-1 and TRBJ2-3; 10 positions agree with TRBD2. Trimming took 1 base from V and 4 from J; bases not matched to a gene: 11. CDR3 size: 17 residues. Germline values: CDR1 DFQATT, CDR2 SNEGSKA (reference sequence). The CDR3 DNA is TGCAGTGCTAGAGCTCTTACGAGCGGGAGGGCCGCAGATACGCAGTATTTT. Its protein product is CSARALTSGRAADTQYF.

This clonotype was found a few times. V and J are TRBV5-5 and TRBJ1-6; no clear D gene. V shed 0 bases and J shed 18 bases, with 22 bases lying between them. The CDR3 sequence is 15 residues long. The V gene's germline CDR1 is SGHKS and CDR2 YYEKEE (reference sequence). The DNA for the CDR3 is TGTGCCAGCAGCTTGGACCTTTACTACCCAATTCACCACCACTTT. It specifies CASSLDLYYPIHHHF.

The chain joins TRBV5-1 to TRBJ2-2; TRBD1 agrees at 8 bases. The CDR3 totals 17 residues. V lost 1 base and J lost 1; bases outside the gene matches: 6. The germline V gene has CDR1 SGHRS and CDR2 YFSETQ. CDR3 bases: TGCGCCAGCAGCTTGACCCCTGGGACAGGGAACACCGGGGAGCTGTTTTTT. Its translation: CASSLTPGTGNTGELFF.

The rearrangement uses TRBV7-3 and TRBJ2-3; TRBD2 might be the D (7 bases). The CDR3 sequence is 16 residues long. The V end lost 1 base, the J end lost 3 bases, and 14 bases lay between the germline ends. Germline V gene sequence: CDR1 SGHTA, CDR2 FQGTGA. The CDR3 nucleotides read TGTGCCAGCAGCTTAATGGGCCGGGGGGCTACAGATACGCAGTATTTT. This translates into CASSLMGRGATDTQYF.

This chain joins TRBV10-3 and TRBJ2-7; D uncertain. The germline V and J ends were trimmed by 3 bases and 6 bases, with 6 bases remaining between them. There are 11 residues in the CDR3. Per germline, CDR1 ENHRY and CDR2 SYGVKD. This CDR3 is CAISDRAEQYF. The CDR3 DNA reads as TGTGCCATCAGTGACCGGGCCGAGCAGTACTTC.

The CDR3 protein is CASNFGGLVGEQYF. The CDR3 bases are TGTGCCAGCAACTTTGGGGGCCTGGTAGGGGAGCAGTACTTC. The V gene is TRBV12-3 or TRBV12-4, the J gene TRBJ2-7; TRBD1 is a possible D gene (6 bases). The CDR3 has 14 amino acids. V was shortened by 7 bases and J by 7 bases, with 20 bases between the two germline ends.

V usage is TRBV3-1 and J usage is TRBJ1-6; D gene unclear. Trimming removed 2 bases from V and 6 bases from J, with 5 bases in between. Per germline, CDR1 LGHDT and CDR2 YNNKEL (reference sequence). CDR3 size: 13 residues. The CDR3 DNA follows: TGTGCCAGCAGCCAAAAGCTTAATTCACCCCTCCACTTT. Protein: CASSQKLNSPLHF.

This clonotype was observed many times. The genes are TRBV5-1 and TRBJ2-6, with D maybe TRBD2 (6 bases). CDR1 SGHRS and CDR2 YFSETQ come from the germline V gene. This CDR3 comprises 15 residues. The V and J ends lost 3 bases and 0 bases respectively, with 7 bases between them. The CDR3 DNA reads as TGCGCCAGCAGCTGGGACTCCTCTGGGGCCAACGTCCTGACTTTC. This gives the protein CASSWDSSGANVLTF. The full variable domain, in which reference TRBV5-1 and TRBJ2-6 provide the parts outside the CDR3, is KAGVTQTPRYLIKTRGQQVTLSCSPISGHRSVSWYQQTPGQGLQFLFEYFSETQRNKGNFPGRFSGRQFSNSRSEMNVSTLELGDSALYLCASSWDSSGANVLTFGAGSRLTVL.

The chain joins TRBV12-3 or TRBV12-4 to TRBJ2-7; possible D gene TRBD1, 5 bases. CDR3 length: 13 residues. Trimming pared 5 bases from V and 7 bases from J, leaving 15 bases between. The CDR3 DNA sequence: TGTGCCAGCAGTCCAGGACAATCTGGGGAGCAGTACTTC. Its protein is CASSPGQSGEQYF.

In this sample, this clonotype turned up a few times. The chain uses TRBV30 and TRBJ2-2; TRBD1 might be the D (5 bases). V shed 5 bases and J shed 3 bases, with 13 bases lying between them. This CDR3 comprises 14 residues. Per germline, CDR1 GTSNPN and CDR2 SVGIG (reference sequence). The CDR3 sequence is CAWRPTVYTGELFF. In DNA, the CDR3 is TGTGCCTGGCGTCCGACAGTTTACACCGGGGAGCTGTTTTTT.

This clonotype was found once. The chain recombines TRBV20-1 with TRBJ1-1; D may be TRBD1 (5 bases). Germline-derived CDR1 and CDR2 are DFQATT and SNEGSKA (reference sequence). This CDR3 region has 14 residues. Trimming took off 5 bases at V and 5 bases at J, with 18 bases between the two ends. The CDR3 here is CSAPRAGRITEAFF. The CDR3 DNA sequence: TGCAGTGCTCCAAGGGCAGGGAGGATTACTGAAGCTTTCTTT.

This clonotype has more than one count but fewer than ten. This chain joins TRBV29-1 and TRBJ2-7; unclear D gene. In germline, CDR1 is SQVTM, CDR2 ANQGSEA. The CDR3 runs to 13 residues. V lost 1 base, J lost 2 bases, and 9 bases lay in between. The CDR3 sequence is CSVEGVMAYEQYF. Written as DNA, the CDR3 is TGCAGCGTTGAAGGGGTTATGGCCTACGAGCAGTACTTC.

The chain recombines TRBV12-3 or TRBV12-4 with TRBJ1-2, with TRBD1 identical over 7 bases. V gave up 8 bases and J gave up 1 base; unmatched junction bases: 13. The CDR3 consists of 16 residues. The CDR3 DNA reads TGTGCCAGCCGGCGGGAGGCAGGGGGTCTTAACTATGGCTACACCTTC. It encodes CASRREAGGLNYGYTF.